These 31 T cell receptor beta chains were all obtained from the same sample, sequenced in a study of CD8 T cells in Susac syndrome (dated by TCRdb to the late 2010s). The library was produced with the immunoSEQ multiplex PCR assay. RNA was extracted using the RNeasy kit, and about 0.5 to 1 ug of the RNA was reverse transcribed with random hexamers. TCRdb reprocessed the public reads (quality trimming at Q25 with fastp, clone calling with MiXCR) and kept in-frame beta chains. Under each unique CDR3 protein, matching rows form one entry showing the most common genes and DNA. Present in this sample are tens of thousands of distinct CDR3 sequences, 93% of which were seen just once. Over 0.12% of the sample lies in the top ten. Material for sequencing was CD4+ T cells from PBMCs. The receptors come from a human donor with Susac syndrome.

CDR3 sequence reads: CASSYSPRRYNEQFF. CDR3 DNA: TGTGCCAGCAGTTATTCCCCCAGACGGTACAATGAGCAGTTCTTC. This chain links TRBV6-5 with TRBJ2-1, with D uncertain. The CDR3 loop spans 15 amino acids. The V gene's germline CDR1 is MNHEY and CDR2 SVGAGI. V gave up 3 bases and J gave up 4 bases, with 13 bases separating them.

The genes are TRBV5-4 and TRBJ1-2, with D possibly matching TRBD1 (6 bases). The V end was cut by 0 bases, the J end by 2 bases, with 8 bases between. Germline V gene data show CDR1 as SGHNT and CDR2 as YYREEE (reference sequence). CDR3 length: 14 residues. As DNA, the CDR3 is TGTGCCAGCAGCTTGGCGGGGGGCAACTATGGCTACACCTTC. It yields the protein CASSLAGGNYGYTF.

The rearrangement uses TRBV15 and TRBJ2-2; the D is unclear. This CDR3 is built from 13 residues. Trimming left V 4 bases short and J 2 bases short, with 5 bases between. The germline V gene encodes CDR1 LNHNV and CDR2 YYDKDF (reference sequence). The DNA of the CDR3 is TGTGCCACCAGCACTAGAAACACCGGGGAGCTGTTTTTT. This translates into CATSTRNTGELFF.

This rearrangement joins TRBV5-1 to TRBJ2-4; D is perhaps TRBD1 or TRBD2 (6 bases each). Germline CDR1 and CDR2: SGHRS and YFSETQ. The CDR3 has 20 residues. The V end lost 2 bases, the J end lost 4 bases, and 28 bases lay between the germline ends. The CDR3 sequence is CASSLGGSNKGLRWKNIQYF. The CDR3 DNA reads as TGCGCCAGCAGCTTAGGGGGGTCCAACAAGGGACTCCGATGGAAAAACATTCAGTACTTC.

This clonotype was counted a few times. The V call is TRBV3-1, the J call TRBJ2-5, with TRBD2 identical over 10 bases. Trimming removed 1 base from V and 7 bases from J; junction bases left unmatched: 9. This CDR3 is built from 16 residues. CDR1 and CDR2 (germline): LGHDT, YNNKEL (reference sequence). The CDR3 DNA reads TGTGCCAGCAGCCAAGGGTCAAGCGGGGGGGCTGGGACCCAGTACTTC. Amino acids: CASSQGSSGGAGTQYF.

The V and J genes are TRBV20-1 and TRBJ2-7; either TRBD1 or TRBD2 may supply D (5 bases each). Trimming took off 5 bases at V and 4 bases at J, with 15 bases between the two ends. Germline CDR1 and CDR2: DFQATT and SNEGSKA (reference sequence). The CDR3 loop spans 13 amino acids. CDR3 in amino acids: CSASIRDGYEQYF. CDR3 nucleotides: TGCAGTGCTTCGATCAGGGACGGTTACGAGCAGTACTTC.

This chain uses TRBV5-1 with TRBJ1-4, with 7 bases identical to TRBD1. CDR3 length: 14 amino acids. V dropped 3 bases and J dropped 4; count of bases not matched to a gene: 3. Germline V gene data show CDR1 as SGHRS and CDR2 as YFSETQ. The CDR3, as DNA: TGCGCCAGCAGCTCGACAGGGCTTAATGAAAAACTGTTTTTT. This gives the protein CASSSTGLNEKLFF.

The chain combines TRBV20-1 with TRBJ2-5, with 8 bases fitting TRBD1. In germline, CDR1 is DFQATT, CDR2 SNEGSKA (reference sequence). The CDR3 runs to 13 residues. The J segment lost 2 bases and the V segment lost 6 bases, leaving 5 bases of the junction unmatched. CDR3 nucleotide sequence: TGCAGTGCAGGACAGGGTCGGCAAGAGACCCAGTACTTC. Its protein is CSAGQGRQETQYF.

The chain couples TRBV20-1 to TRBJ2-7; 7 bases align to TRBD1. The germline V gene has CDR1 DFQATT and CDR2 SNEGSKA (reference sequence). The CDR3 is 14 residues long. V lost 5 bases and J lost 0; bases outside the gene matches: 7. In nucleotides, the CDR3 is TGCAGTGCTCCGGACAGGTTGAGCTCCTACGAGCAGTACTTC. Translating gives CSAPDRLSSYEQYF.

V usage is TRBV29-1 and J usage is TRBJ2-5, with D tentatively TRBD2 (7 bases). The CDR3 consists of 16 residues. In germline, CDR1 is SQVTM, CDR2 ANQGSEA. Trimming cost V 5 bases and J 1 base, with 20 bases left between them. The CDR3 here is CSVYGRGTGSQETQYF. Written as DNA, the CDR3 is TGCAGCGTTTATGGGAGGGGAACAGGGAGCCAAGAGACCCAGTACTTC.

This chain links TRBV4-3 with TRBJ1-1; D is unclear. CDR1 and CDR2 (germline): LGHNA, YSLEER. V was clipped by 0 bases and J by 3 bases, with 8 bases between them. There are 14 residues in the CDR3. The DNA for the CDR3 is TGCGCCAGCAGCCAAGAACGAGCGGACACTGAAGCTTTCTTT. Its translation is CASSQERADTEAFF.

The chain recombines TRBV20-1 with TRBJ2-1, with TRBD2 identical over 14 bases. The germline gives CDR1 DFQATT, CDR2 SNEGSKA (reference sequence). The CDR3 runs to 16 residues. Trimming at V came to 4 bases and at J to 4 bases, leaving 6 bases not matched to a gene. In DNA, the CDR3 is TGCAGTGCTAAGACTAGCGGGGGGGCCCGGTACAATGAGCAGTTCTTC. Its translation: CSAKTSGGARYNEQFF.

This chain connects TRBV6-1 to TRBJ2-5, with 11 bases lining up with TRBD2. The CDR3 runs 16 residues. Germline V lookup: CDR1 MNHNS, CDR2 SASEGT. J gave up 2 bases and V 7 bases, and 9 bases lay outside the gene matches. CDR3 residues: CASMRIAGGPQETQYF. The DNA of the CDR3 is TGTGCCAGCATGAGAATAGCGGGAGGGCCACAAGAGACCCAGTACTTC.

This rearrangement joins TRBV6-2 or TRBV6-3 to TRBJ2-1; D unclear. Deletions cut 4 bases from V and 5 bases from J, with 12 bases between. Germline V gene data show CDR1 as MNHEY and CDR2 as SVGEGT. The CDR3 is 14 amino acids. The CDR3 loop is CASSLQGLNNEQFF. CDR3 coding DNA: TGTGCCAGCAGTTTACAAGGCCTAAACAATGAGCAGTTCTTC.

The J gene is TRBJ1-5, the V gene TRBV5-6; 9 nucleotides agree with TRBD1. The V gene's germline CDR1 is SGHDT and CDR2 YYEEEE. This CDR3 has 18 residues. The V gene end was trimmed by 4 bases and the J gene end by 0 bases; junction bases not matched to a gene: 11. In DNA, the CDR3 is TGTGCCAGCAGCGCCGCCCACAGGGACAGGGTTAGCAATCAGCCCCAGCATTTT. It is translated as CASSAAHRDRVSNQPQHF.

The chain links TRBV28 to TRBJ1-6, with 10 bases aligning to TRBD1. The CDR3 sequence is 11 residues long. V was pared by 6 bases and J by 14 bases, with 1 base of the junction left unmatched. Germline V lookup: CDR1 MDHEN, CDR2 SYDVKM. The CDR3 DNA is TGTGCCAGCAGGGACAGGGGGGCCCTCCACTTT. Its protein product is CASRDRGALHF.

V is TRBV9 and J is TRBJ1-4; a possible D gene is TRBD1 (6 bases). CDR1 and CDR2 from the germline V gene are SGDLS and YYNGEE. The CDR3 sequence is 16 residues long. V lost 0 bases and J 4 bases, leaving 13 bases between the germline ends. CDR3 region: CASSVGLGGLNEKLFF. CDR3 DNA: TGTGCCAGCAGCGTAGGTCTTGGGGGGCTTAATGAAAAACTGTTTTTT. The whole variable domain, filled in from reference TRBV9 and TRBJ1-4, reads DSGVTQTPKHLITATGQRVTLRCSPRSGDLSVYWYQQSLDQGLQFLIQYYNGEERAKGNILERFSAQQFPDLHSELNLSSLELGDSALYFCASSVGLGGLNEKLFFGSGTQLSVL.

The rearrangement uses TRBV2 and TRBJ2-5; D ambiguous. The CDR3 loop spans 11 amino acids. Trimming took 5 bases from V and 3 from J, leaving 4 bases between them. Germline V gene sequence: CDR1 SNHLY, CDR2 FYNNEI. The CDR3 region has the DNA TGTGCCAGCAGTACCGAAGAGACCCAGTACTTC. Amino acids: CASSTEETQYF.

The gene calls are TRBV6-5 and TRBJ1-6; D gene unclear. V lost 0 bases and J 0 bases, leaving 12 bases between the germline ends. The CDR3 spans 18 residues. CDR1 MNHEY and CDR2 SVGAGI come from the germline V gene. DNA for the CDR3: TGTGCCAGCAGTTACTCGAGTGGCGGAGGCTCCTATAATTCACCCCTCCACTTT. Translated, it gives CASSYSSGGGSYNSPLHF.

The chain has TRBV3-1 and TRBJ1-6, with 7 bases lining up with TRBD1. The V segment lost 4 bases and the J segment 10 bases; nucleotides outside the gene matches: 10. Looked up from germline, CDR1 is LGHDT and CDR2 is YNNKEL (reference sequence). This CDR3 comprises 15 residues. The CDR3 loop is CASSPLPDRRSPLHF. In DNA form, the CDR3 reads TGTGCCAGCAGCCCGCTACCGGACAGGAGGTCACCCCTCCACTTT.

J is TRBJ2-5 and V is TRBV24-1; 9 bases line up with TRBD1. The ends lost 4 bases at V and 4 bases at J; junction bases unmatched: 12. Looked up from germline, CDR1 is KGHDR and CDR2 is SFDVKD. The CDR3 spans 17 residues. Written as DNA, the CDR3 is TGTGCCACCAGTGACCCCCGACAGGGGGGGGTCGGAGAGACCCAGTACTTC. This gives the protein CATSDPRQGGVGETQYF.

V usage is TRBV19 and J usage is TRBJ1-5; no definite D call. V was clipped by 5 bases and J by 12 bases, with 14 bases between them. CDR3 size: 12 residues. The V gene's germline CDR1 is LNHDA and CDR2 SQIVND (reference sequence). CDR3 amino acids: CASSVRDASQHF. The CDR3 DNA reads as TGTGCCAGTAGTGTGAGGGATGCTAGCCAGCATTTT.

This clonotype was observed once. The chain recombines TRBV20-1 with TRBJ1-5, with D unclear. V was trimmed by 3 bases and J by 7 bases, leaving 10 bases between them. Germline values: CDR1 DFQATT, CDR2 SNEGSKA (reference sequence). This CDR3 is built from 12 residues. CDR3 amino acids: CSASGRNQPQHF. The DNA of the CDR3 is TGCAGTGCTAGTGGCAGGAACCAGCCCCAGCATTTT.

The chain couples TRBV9 to TRBJ2-4; D is undetermined. The CDR3 totals 14 residues. Trimming took off 0 bases at V and 0 bases at J, with 4 bases between the two ends. CDR1 is SGDLS, CDR2 YYNGEE, per germline. The CDR3 DNA sequence: TGTGCCAGCAGCGTAGGGCTAGCCAAAAACATTCAGTACTTC. Translated, it gives CASSVGLAKNIQYF.

This clonotype has a single count. The CDR3 protein is CATTSEGGAYTGELFF. CDR3 bases: TGTGCCACCACCTCTGAGGGGGGGGCGTACACCGGGGAGCTGTTTTTT. This chain joins TRBV24-1 and TRBJ2-2, with D perhaps matching TRBD2 (7 bases). This CDR3 comprises 16 residues. Per the germline V gene, CDR1 is KGHDR and CDR2 is SFDVKD. V dropped 8 bases and J dropped 3 bases, with 18 bases sitting between them.

This clonotype was counted a single time. V and J are TRBV4-2 and TRBJ2-1; no clear D gene. This CDR3 is built from 13 residues. Trimming left V 0 bases short and J 9 bases short, with 9 bases between. Germline-derived CDR1 and CDR2 are LGHNA and YNFKEQ. DNA of the CDR3: TGTGCCAGCAGCCAAGACCGAGTGACTGAGCAGTTCTTC. It yields the protein CASSQDRVTEQFF.

This chain links TRBV7-9 with TRBJ1-4, with unresolved D. V was trimmed by 3 bases and J by 7 bases, leaving 12 bases between them. This CDR3 contains 14 residues. CDR1 is SEHNR, CDR2 FQNEAQ, per germline (reference sequence). The CDR3 loop is CASSFSVGSEKLFF. The CDR3 nucleotides are TGTGCCAGCAGCTTTTCGGTGGGGAGTGAAAAACTGTTTTTT. Combining the CDR3 with reference TRBV7-9 and TRBJ1-4 gives the whole variable domain DTGVSQNPRHKITKRGQNVTFRCDPISEHNRLYWYRQTLGQGPEFLTYFQNEAQLEKSRLLSDRFSAERPKGSFSTLEIQRTEQGDSAMYLCASSFSVGSEKLFFGSGTQLSVL.

The chain is built from TRBV30 and TRBJ1-1; no clear D gene. The V end was cut by 4 bases, the J end by 1 base, with 16 bases between. Germline-derived CDR1 and CDR2 are GTSNPN and SVGIG (reference sequence). CDR3 size: 15 residues. CDR3: CAWKRSVQWNTEAFF. The CDR3 DNA is TGTGCCTGGAAACGGTCTGTACAGTGGAACACTGAAGCTTTCTTT.

This sequence joins TRBV12-3 or TRBV12-4 and TRBJ2-1; a weak D match, TRBD1 (5 bases). The CDR3 is made up of 15 amino acids. V lost 2 bases and J 3 bases, leaving 11 bases between the germline ends. CDR3 sequence: CASSLRQGNYNEQFF. In nucleotides, the CDR3 is TGTGCCAGCAGTTTAAGGCAGGGCAACTACAATGAGCAGTTCTTC.

In DNA, the CDR3 is TGTGCCAGCAGCTTAGTACCCCCCCCGTGGGAGACCCAGTACTTC. Translation: CASSLVPPPWETQYF. The chain joins TRBV11-2 to TRBJ2-5; D is undetermined. V gave up 1 base and J gave up 5 bases, with 14 bases separating them. The CDR3 covers 15 residues. Germline loops: CDR1 SGHAT, CDR2 FQNNGV.

V is TRBV2 and J is TRBJ1-2; tentatively, D is TRBD1 (6 bases). From germline, CDR1 is SNHLY and CDR2 FYNNEI. This CDR3 has 14 amino acids. Trimming pared 8 bases from V and 4 bases from J, leaving 17 bases between. The CDR3 here is CASREGHSLYGYTF. The CDR3 DNA follows: TGTGCCAGCCGCGAGGGACATTCTCTCTATGGCTACACCTTC.